This record concerns one T cell receptor (beta chain) sequence. What it binds is unknown. These data come from a study of Ad26.COV2.S vaccination and SARS-CoV-2 variants. Study information: The donor participated in the COV1001 trial, in its Ad26.COV2.S arm. Whole-study results and caveats: In TCR breadth and depth analyses, total T cell responses may have been underestimated.

Germline-derived CDR1 and CDR2 are MNHEY and SVGEGT. The CDR3 contains 12 residues. V lost 2 bases to trimming and J lost 9 bases, with 8 bases between them. Data came from immunoSEQ multiplex PCR; TCRdb stores just in-frame clones and leaves some out. Among some 480,000 clones listed, roughly nine tenths were seen once. Treatment reported: about 20 received Ad26.COV2.S at low or high dose, single or two shots; about 5 received placebo; per-sample allocation not given. Day 63 after the first vaccine or placebo injection was the time point for sampling. The V call is TRBV6-2 or TRBV6-3, the J call TRBJ2-4; D is possibly TRBD1 or TRBD2 (5 bases each). The sequencing used peripheral blood, collected in a trial of Ad26.COV2.S vaccine versus placebo. The TCR comes from a person between 18 and 60 years old who received the Ad26.COV2.S COVID-19 vaccine or a placebo. The CDR3 bases are TGTGCCAGCAGTTACGGGGGTGGCATTCAGTACTTC. Amino acid sequence: CASSYGGGIQYF.